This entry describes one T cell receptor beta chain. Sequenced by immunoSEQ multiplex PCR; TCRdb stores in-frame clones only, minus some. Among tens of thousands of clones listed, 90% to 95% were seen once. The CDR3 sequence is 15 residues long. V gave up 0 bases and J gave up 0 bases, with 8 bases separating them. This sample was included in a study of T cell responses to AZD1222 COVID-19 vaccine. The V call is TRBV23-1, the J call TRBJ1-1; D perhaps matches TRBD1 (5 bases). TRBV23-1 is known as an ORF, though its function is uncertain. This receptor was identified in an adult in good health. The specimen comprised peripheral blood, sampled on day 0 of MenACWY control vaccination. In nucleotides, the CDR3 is TGCGCCAGCAGTCAATCTTGGGGGGTGAACACTGAAGCTTTCTTT. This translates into CASSQSWGVNTEAFF.